What follows is one T cell receptor (beta chain) and its context. Its target is unknown. The TCRbeta library was prepared with unique molecular identifiers. Using its own MiXCR run on the PCR reads, TCRdb lists one record per CDR3 protein. This repertoire shows 450,000 to 700,000 distinct CDR3 sequences, 25% to 30% found once; its top ten account for about 35%. This sample stems from a study of T-cell reconstitution after alpha-beta-depleted transplantation in children. Whole-study findings and limits: The study traced high day-60 TCRbeta diversity in some patients to surviving recipient T cells and thymic progenitors. About two months after transplant, alpha-beta T cells reportedly came from several hundred expanded graft clones.

Germline V lookup: CDR1 SGHVS, CDR2 FQNEAQ. The CDR3 runs to 15 residues. Trimming removed 2 bases from V and 1 base from J; junction bases left unmatched: 4. The chain links TRBV7-8 to TRBJ1-1; TRBD1 matches at 7 bases. Sample: PBMCs, taken before TCRalphabeta/CD19-depleted stem cell transplant. The sequence was obtained from a boy in the first two years of life with Wiskott-Aldrich syndrome, due to receive a stem cell transplant. DNA for the CDR3: TGTGCCAGCAGCTTAATACAGGGGAAGAACACTGAAGCTTTCTTT. Its translation is CASSLIQGKNTEAFF.